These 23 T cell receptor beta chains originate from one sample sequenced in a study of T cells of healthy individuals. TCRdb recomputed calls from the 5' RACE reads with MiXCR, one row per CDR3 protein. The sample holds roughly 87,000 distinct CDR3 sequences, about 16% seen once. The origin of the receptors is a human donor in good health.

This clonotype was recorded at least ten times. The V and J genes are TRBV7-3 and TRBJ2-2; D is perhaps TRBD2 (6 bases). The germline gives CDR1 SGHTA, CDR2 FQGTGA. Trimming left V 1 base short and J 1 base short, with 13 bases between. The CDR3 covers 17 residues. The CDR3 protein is CASSLRGSSGNTGELFF. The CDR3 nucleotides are TGTGCCAGCAGCTTAAGAGGGAGTAGCGGGAACACCGGGGAGCTGTTTTTT.

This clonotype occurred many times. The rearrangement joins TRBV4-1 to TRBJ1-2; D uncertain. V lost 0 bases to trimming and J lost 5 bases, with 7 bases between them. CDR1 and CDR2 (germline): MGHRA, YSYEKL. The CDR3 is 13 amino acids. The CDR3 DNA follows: TGCGCCAGCAGCCAAGATAAGGAATATGGCTACACCTTC. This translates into CASSQDKEYGYTF.

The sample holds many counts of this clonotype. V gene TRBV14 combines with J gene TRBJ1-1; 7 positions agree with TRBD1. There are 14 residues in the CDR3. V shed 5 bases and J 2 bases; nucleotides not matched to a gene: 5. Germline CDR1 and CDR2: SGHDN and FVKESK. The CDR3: CASSSTGKNTEAFF. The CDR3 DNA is TGTGCCAGCAGCTCGACAGGGAAAAACACTGAAGCTTTCTTT. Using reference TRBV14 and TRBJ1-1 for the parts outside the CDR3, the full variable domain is EAGVTQFPSHSVIEKGQTVTLRCDPISGHDNLYWYRRVMGKEIKFLLHFVKESKQDESGMPNNRFLAERTGGTYSTLKVQPAELEDSGVYFCASSSTGKNTEAFFGQGTRLTVV.

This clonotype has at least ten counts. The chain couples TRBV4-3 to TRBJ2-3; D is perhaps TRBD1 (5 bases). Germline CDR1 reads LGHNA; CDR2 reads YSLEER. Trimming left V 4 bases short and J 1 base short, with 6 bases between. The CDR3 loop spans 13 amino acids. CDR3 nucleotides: TGCGCCAGCAGCCCGACAGGCACAGATACGCAGTATTTT. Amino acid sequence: CASSPTGTDTQYF.

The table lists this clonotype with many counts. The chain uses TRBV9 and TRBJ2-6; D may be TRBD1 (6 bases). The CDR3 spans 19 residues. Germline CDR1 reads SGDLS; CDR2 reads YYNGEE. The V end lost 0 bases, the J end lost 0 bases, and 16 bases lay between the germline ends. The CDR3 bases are TGTGCCAGCAGCGTAGAGGGGACACCTAAAAGCTCTGGGGCCAACGTCCTGACTTTC. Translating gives CASSVEGTPKSSGANVLTF.

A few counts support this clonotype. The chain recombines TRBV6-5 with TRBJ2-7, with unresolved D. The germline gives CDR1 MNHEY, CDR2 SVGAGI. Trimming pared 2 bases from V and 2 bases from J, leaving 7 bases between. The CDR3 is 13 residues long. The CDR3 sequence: CASSYGPTYEQYF. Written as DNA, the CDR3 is TGTGCCAGCAGTTACGGACCCACCTACGAGCAGTACTTC.

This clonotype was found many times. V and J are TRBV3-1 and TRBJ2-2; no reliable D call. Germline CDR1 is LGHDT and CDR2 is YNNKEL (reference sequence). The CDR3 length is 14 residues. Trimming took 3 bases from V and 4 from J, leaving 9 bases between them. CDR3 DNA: TGTGCCAGCAGCCAGAAGGGTTCCACCGGGGAGCTGTTTTTT. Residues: CASSQKGSTGELFF.

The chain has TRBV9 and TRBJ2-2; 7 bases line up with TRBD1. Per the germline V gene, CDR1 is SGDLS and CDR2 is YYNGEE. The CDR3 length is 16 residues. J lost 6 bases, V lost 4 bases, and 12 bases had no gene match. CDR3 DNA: TGTGCCAGCAGCTCAAGACAGGGTTCGTCTCCCGGGGAGCTGTTTTTT. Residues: CASSSRQGSSPGELFF.

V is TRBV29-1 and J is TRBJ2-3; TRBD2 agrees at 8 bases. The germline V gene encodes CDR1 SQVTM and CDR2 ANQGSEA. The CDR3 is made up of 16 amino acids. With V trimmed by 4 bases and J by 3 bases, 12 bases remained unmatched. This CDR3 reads CSVGADIGRETDTQYF. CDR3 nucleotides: TGCAGCGTTGGGGCTGATATCGGGAGGGAGACAGATACGCAGTATTTT.

CDR3 amino acids: CASSDRGDEQYF. CDR3 nucleotides: TGTGCCAGCAGCGACCGCGGCGACGAGCAGTACTTC. The chain employs TRBV7-2 and TRBJ2-7; D unresolved. Germline-derived CDR1 and CDR2 are SGHTA and FQGNSA. V lost 5 bases and J 5 bases, leaving 10 bases between the germline ends. This CDR3 has 12 residues. Full variable domain (remainder filled in from reference TRBV7-2 and TRBJ2-7): GAGVSQSPSNKVTEKGKDVELRCDPISGHTALYWYRQSLGQGLEFLIYFQGNSAPDKSGLPSDRFSAERTGGSVSTLTIQRTQQEDSAVYLCASSDRGDEQYFGPGTRLTVT.

CDR3 bases: TGTGCCAGCAGCCGCAACGGACTAGCGTTCATGAATGAGCAGTTCTTC. It translates to CASSRNGLAFMNEQFF. V usage is TRBV5-5 and J usage is TRBJ2-1; 9 nucleotides line up with TRBD2. Per the germline V gene, CDR1 is SGHKS and CDR2 is YYEKEE (reference sequence). The CDR3 has 16 residues. The V gene end was trimmed by 4 bases and the J gene end by 7 bases; junction bases not matched to a gene: 12.

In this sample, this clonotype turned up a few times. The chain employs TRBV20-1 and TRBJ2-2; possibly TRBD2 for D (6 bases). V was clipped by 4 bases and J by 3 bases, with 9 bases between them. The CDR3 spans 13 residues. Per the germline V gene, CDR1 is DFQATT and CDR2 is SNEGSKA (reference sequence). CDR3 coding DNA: TGCAGTGCTATGGGGGGACACACCGGGGAGCTGTTTTTT. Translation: CSAMGGHTGELFF.

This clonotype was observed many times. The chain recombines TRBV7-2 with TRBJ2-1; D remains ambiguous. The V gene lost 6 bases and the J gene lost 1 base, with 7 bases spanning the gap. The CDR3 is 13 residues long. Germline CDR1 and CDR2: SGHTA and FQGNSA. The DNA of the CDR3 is TGTGCCAGCAGGGGGAATTCCTACAATGAGCAGTTCTTC. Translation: CASRGNSYNEQFF.

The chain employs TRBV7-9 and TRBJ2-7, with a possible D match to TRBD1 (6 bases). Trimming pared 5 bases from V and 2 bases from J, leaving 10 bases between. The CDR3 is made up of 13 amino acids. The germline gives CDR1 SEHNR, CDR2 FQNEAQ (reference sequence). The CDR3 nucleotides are TGTGCCAGCAGCGGGGGACACCCCTACGAGCAGTACTTC. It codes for CASSGGHPYEQYF.

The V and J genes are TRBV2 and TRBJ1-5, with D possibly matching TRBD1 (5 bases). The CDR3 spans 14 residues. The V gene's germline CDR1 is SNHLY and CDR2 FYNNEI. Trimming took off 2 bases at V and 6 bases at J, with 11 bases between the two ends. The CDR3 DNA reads TGTGCCAGCAGTGAAACTGTCGGGGCTCAGCCCCAGCATTTT. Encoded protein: CASSETVGAQPQHF.

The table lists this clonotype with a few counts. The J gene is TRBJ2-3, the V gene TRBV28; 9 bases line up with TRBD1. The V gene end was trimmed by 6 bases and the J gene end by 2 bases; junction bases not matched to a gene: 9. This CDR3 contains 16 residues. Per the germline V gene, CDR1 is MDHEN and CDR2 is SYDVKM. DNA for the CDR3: TGTGCCAGCAGATCTGGGACAGGGCCAACCACAGATACGCAGTATTTT. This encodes CASRSGTGPTTDTQYF.

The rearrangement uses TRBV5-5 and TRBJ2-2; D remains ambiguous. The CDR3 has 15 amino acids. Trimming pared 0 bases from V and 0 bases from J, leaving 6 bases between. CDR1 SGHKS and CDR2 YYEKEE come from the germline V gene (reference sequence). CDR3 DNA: TGTGCCAGCAGCTTGGTTATCACGAACACCGGGGAGCTGTTTTTT. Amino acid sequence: CASSLVITNTGELFF.

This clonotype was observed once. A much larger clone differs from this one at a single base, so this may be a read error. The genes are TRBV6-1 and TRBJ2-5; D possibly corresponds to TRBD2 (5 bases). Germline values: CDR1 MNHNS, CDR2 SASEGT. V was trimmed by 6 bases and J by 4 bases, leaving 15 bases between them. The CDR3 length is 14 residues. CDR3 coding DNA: TGTGCCAGCAGCCCTACCACACGGGGAGAGACCCAGTACTTC. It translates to CASSPTTRGETQYF.

The CDR3: CASTPGRFANTDTQYF. CDR3 sequence (DNA): TGTGCCAGCACCCCCGGACGTTTTGCGAACACAGATACGCAGTATTTT. V is TRBV7-8 and J is TRBJ2-3; D remains unclear. This CDR3 is built from 16 residues. The germline CDR1 and CDR2 sequences are SGHVS and FQNEAQ. Trimming removed 7 bases from V and 2 bases from J, with 19 bases in between.

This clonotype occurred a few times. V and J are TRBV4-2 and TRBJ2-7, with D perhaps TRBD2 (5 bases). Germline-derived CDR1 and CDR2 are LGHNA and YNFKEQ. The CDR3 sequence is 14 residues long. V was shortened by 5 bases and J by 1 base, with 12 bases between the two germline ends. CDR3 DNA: TGTGCCAGCAGCTTGGACTGGATTTCCTACGAGCAGTACTTC. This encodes CASSLDWISYEQYF.

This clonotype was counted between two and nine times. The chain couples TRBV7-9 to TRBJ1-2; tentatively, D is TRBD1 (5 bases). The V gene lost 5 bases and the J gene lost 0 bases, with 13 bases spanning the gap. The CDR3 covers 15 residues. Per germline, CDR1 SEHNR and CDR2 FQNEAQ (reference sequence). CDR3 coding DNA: TGTGCCAGCAGCCGATCGACAGCAACTAACTATGGCTACACCTTC. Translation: CASSRSTATNYGYTF.

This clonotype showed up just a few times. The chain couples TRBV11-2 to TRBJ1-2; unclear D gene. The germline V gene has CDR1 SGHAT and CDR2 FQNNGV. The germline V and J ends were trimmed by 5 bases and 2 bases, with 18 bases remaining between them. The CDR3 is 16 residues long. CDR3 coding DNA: TGTGCCAGCAGCCACCTTTTTTCCGTAAGGAACTATGGCTACACCTTC. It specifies CASSHLFSVRNYGYTF.

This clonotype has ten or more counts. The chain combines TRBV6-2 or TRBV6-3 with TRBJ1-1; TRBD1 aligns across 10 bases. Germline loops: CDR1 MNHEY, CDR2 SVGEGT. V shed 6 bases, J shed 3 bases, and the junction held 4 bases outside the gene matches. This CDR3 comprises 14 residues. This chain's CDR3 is CASRMTGGHTEAFF. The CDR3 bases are TGTGCCAGCAGGATGACAGGGGGCCACACTGAAGCTTTCTTT.